This entry features one T cell receptor (beta chain) sequence. The antigen this receptor binds is unknown. Base-call qualities are not available, and no considerably larger clone is one nucleotide away. These data are taken from a study of T cell changes during pregnancy in multiple sclerosis (dated by TCRdb to the late 2010s). Context from the whole study: The study looked at changes in the T cell repertoire across pregnancy in women with multiple sclerosis.

Library preparation employed the immunoSEQ multiplex PCR assay. Here the immuneACCESS table is served through TCRdb, limited to in-frame sequences with V and J called. Missing clones are a known gap in these copies; in checked studies unresolved V genes cover under half, and the rest lacks a known reason. In all, the sample holds fewer than 40,000 clones, and 92% of those were seen once. Jointly, the top ten make up under 0.45% of the sample. The receptor's source is a female donor in good health, enrolled as a control in a pregnancy study. Sequenced here: CD4+ T cells from peripheral blood mononuclear cells, sampled after pregnancy.

In nucleotide form, the sequence is TGTGCCAGCAGCCCCATACTTGGGCCCGACACTGAAGCTTTCTTT. Translated, it reads CASSPILGPDTEAFF. The sequence is built from TRBV9 and TRBJ1-1; the D gene identity is not certain. The CDR3 runs 15 amino acids, cysteine and phenylalanine included. Just CDR3 DNA is preserved here, 45 bases in frame from base 1. At the junction V is shortened by 4 bases and J by 3 bases, with 16 bases in between. For CDR1 and CDR2, the germline V gene lists SGDLS and YYNGEE.